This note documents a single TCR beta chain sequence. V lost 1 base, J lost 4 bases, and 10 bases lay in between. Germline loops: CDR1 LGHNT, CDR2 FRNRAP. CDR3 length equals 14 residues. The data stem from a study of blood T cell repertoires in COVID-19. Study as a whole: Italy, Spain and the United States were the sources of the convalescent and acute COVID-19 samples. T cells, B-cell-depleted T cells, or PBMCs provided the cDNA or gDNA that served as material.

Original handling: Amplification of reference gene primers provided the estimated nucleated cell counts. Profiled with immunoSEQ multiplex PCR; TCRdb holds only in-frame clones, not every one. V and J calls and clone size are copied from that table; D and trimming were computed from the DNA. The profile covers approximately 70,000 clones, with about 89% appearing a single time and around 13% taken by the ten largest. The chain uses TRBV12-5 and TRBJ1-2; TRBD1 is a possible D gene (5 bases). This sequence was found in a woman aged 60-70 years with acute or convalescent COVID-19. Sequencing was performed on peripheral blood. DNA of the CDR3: TGTGCTAGTGGTTTGGAGACAGAAGGCTATGGCTACACCTTC. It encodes CASGLETEGYGYTF.